This T cell receptor beta chain derives from a study of T cell responses to AZD1222 COVID-19 vaccine. Study-wide findings and caveats: Seropositive AZD1222 recipients at baseline numbered only five or six. Spike-specific TCR breadth and depth both grew after two AZD1222 doses. Distributed over spike, vaccine-associated CD4 TCRs predominated at 160-218 and 743-854.

Method: immunoSEQ multiplex PCR; TCRdb's copy keeps in-frame clones and lacks some. The sample includes more than 50,000 clones, roughly 85% of them seen just once. To note about this clone: The antigen remains unidentified.

Per the germline V gene, CDR1 is LGHNA and CDR2 is YSLEER. Losses at the gene ends were 1 base for V and 9 bases for J; bases not matched to a gene: 3. The CDR3 is 13 amino acids. Sequenced material: peripheral blood, taken on day 0 of AZD1222 vaccination. This clonotype was obtained from an adult in good health. The V and J genes are TRBV4-3 and TRBJ1-2; TRBD1 agrees at 9 bases. CDR3 protein: CASSQGGQGRYTF. In DNA form, the CDR3 reads TGCGCCAGCAGCCAAGGGGGACAGGGACGCTACACCTTC.